This entry is about one TCR beta chain. The CDR3 is made up of 15 amino acids. Germline V gene data show CDR1 as SEHNR and CDR2 as FQNEAQ (reference sequence). Between the trimmed V and J ends, which lost 5 bases and 0 bases, there was a span of 13 bases. Measured with immunoSEQ multiplex PCR; TCRdb has only the in-frame clones, and not every one. Of hundreds of thousands of clones listed, over 75% are singletons. The sample comes from a study of blood T cell repertoires in COVID-19. Overall study: Samples of COVID-19 (acute and convalescent) were obtained from the United States, Italy and Spain.

Cohorts were based on clinical histories the participants reported. Two negative PCRs, clearance, or symptom resolution had been documented for recovered Cohort 3 donors. This clonotype was obtained from a woman aged 25-40 years who had recovered from COVID-19. The specimen sequenced was PBMCs or T cells enriched from blood (not recorded which). The chain carries TRBV7-9 and TRBJ1-1; possibly TRBD1 for D (5 bases). The CDR3 nucleotides are TGTGCCAGCAGCCCTGCCGGGGGGGTGAACACTGAAGCTTTCTTT. Residues: CASSPAGGVNTEAFF.